The T cell receptor (beta chain) under discussion was sequenced for a study of OX40 agonist ivuxolimab in advanced cancers. Study at large: In this trial design, patients received ivuxolimab intravenously at 0.01 to 10 mg/kg every 2 weeks.

The CDR3 is 13 amino acids. V dropped 10 bases and J dropped 2 bases, with 14 bases sitting between them. CDR1 is MGHRA and CDR2 is YSYEKL in the germline V gene. The assay was immunoSEQ multiplex PCR, and TCRdb's table has in-frame clones only and misses some. The data contain 40,000 or so clones, around 80% of them singletons. The chain links TRBV4-1 to TRBJ1-2; D ambiguous. This TCR was sampled from an adult with an advanced solid tumor such as melanoma, head and neck, liver or kidney cancer. Sample: CD4+ or CD8+ T cells sorted from blood, taken in a trial of the OX40 agonist ivuxolimab. Here the CDR3 reads CATGMFPNYGYTF. The CDR3 DNA reads TGCGCCACGGGGATGTTTCCGAACTATGGCTACACCTTC.